This TCR beta chain was recovered during a study of shared clonotypes between healthy human individuals. The assay was immunoSEQ multiplex PCR, and TCRdb's table has in-frame clones only and misses some. The top ten hold less than 0.35% of the sample, which has about 580,000 clones, roughly 98% seen once. The CDR3 contains 12 residues. V lost 8 bases and J lost 5, with 13 bases in between. CDR1 and CDR2 (germline): ENHRY, SYGVKD. Naive-designated CD8 cells lacked CD45RO, were positively enriched for CCR7, and omitted terminally differentiated effector memory CD45RA+ cells. The chain employs TRBV10-3 and TRBJ2-7, with D possibly matching TRBD1 (5 bases). The TCR originated in a man younger than 40 in good health. Specimen: naive CD8+ T cells sorted from blood. CDR3 sequence reads: CAISPRVDEQYF. The CDR3, as DNA: TGTGCCATCTCACCCAGGGTAGACGAGCAGTACTTC.